The 18 T cell receptor beta chains listed next were all sequenced from one sample in a study of T cells after posttransplantation cyclophosphamide. The assay was immunoSEQ multiplex PCR, and TCRdb's table has in-frame clones only and misses some. The table has 7,500 to 9,500 clones, about 88% seen once. Specimen: memory CD4+ T cells sorted from PBMCs. Source of these receptors: a woman aged 55 to 70 in good health, CMV-negative, and a related stem cell transplant donor.

The chain recombines TRBV19 with TRBJ2-5; 7 nucleotides align to TRBD1. In germline, CDR1 is LNHDA, CDR2 SQIVND (reference sequence). This CDR3 spans 15 amino acids. J lost 5 bases, V lost 5 bases, and 11 bases had no gene match. CDR3 sequence: CASSGTTGAWETQYF. As DNA, the CDR3 is TGTGCCAGTAGTGGAACTACAGGGGCATGGGAGACCCAGTACTTC. Using reference TRBV19 and TRBJ2-5 for the parts outside the CDR3, the full variable domain is DGGITQSPKYLFRKEGQNVTLSCEQNLNHDAMYWYRQDPGQGLRLIYYSQIVNDFQKGDIAEGYSVSREKKESFPLTVTSAQKNPTAFYLCASSGTTGAWETQYFGPGTRLLVL.

As for this clone: Germline is not matched at one junction end, which may reflect a read error. The chain links TRBV14 to TRBJ2-2; the D gene is possibly TRBD2 (5 bases). The CDR3 totals 11 residues. Germline assignment: CDR1 SGHDN and CDR2 FVKESK. CDR3 sequence reads: CASSQVGELVF. As DNA, the CDR3 is TGTGCCAGCAGCCAAGTCGGGGAGCTGGTTTTT.

The V gene is TRBV28, the J gene TRBJ2-1, with TRBD1 as a possible D gene (6 bases). The CDR3 loop spans 12 amino acids. CDR1 is MDHEN, CDR2 SYDVKM, per germline. Trimming shortened V by 6 bases and J by 7 bases, and 10 bases separated the two germline ends. CDR3 loop: CASSVDRNEQFF. As DNA, the CDR3 is TGTGCCAGCAGCGTAGACAGGAATGAGCAGTTCTTC.

In this sample, this clone is large. The rearrangement uses TRBV2 and TRBJ1-1; TRBD1 is a possible D gene (5 bases). The germline CDR1 and CDR2 sequences are SNHLY and FYNNEI. The CDR3 runs 13 residues. V lost 6 bases and J lost 4, with 12 bases in between. The CDR3 DNA reads TGTGCCAGCAGGGCAGGGATGAGCACTGAAGCTTTCTTT. Translated, it gives CASRAGMSTEAFF.

The chain carries TRBV6-1 and TRBJ2-2; maybe TRBD2 (5 bases). This CDR3 region has 15 residues. Trimming took 0 bases from V and 5 from J, leaving 10 bases between them. Germline V gene lookup returns CDR1 MNHNS and CDR2 SASEGT. As DNA, the CDR3 is TGTGCCAGCAGTGAAGCGAGTCCGGGGACCGGGGAGCTGTTTTTT. This sequence encodes CASSEASPGTGELFF.

V gene TRBV9 combines with J gene TRBJ2-6; 7 nucleotides match TRBD1. The germline gives CDR1 SGDLS, CDR2 YYNGEE. Losses at the gene ends were 2 bases for V and 1 base for J; bases not matched to a gene: 6. CDR3 length: 17 residues. CDR3 protein: CASSVLTGASGANVLTF. The CDR3 DNA follows: TGTGCCAGCAGCGTCCTAACAGGGGCGTCTGGGGCCAACGTCCTGACTTTC.

For this clone: Other DNA sequences in this sample translate to the same CDR3. The rearrangement uses TRBV28 and TRBJ1-6; 8 bases map to TRBD1. The CDR3 sequence is 18 residues long. Germline trimming cut 6 bases from V and 4 bases from J; bases unmatched to any gene: 14. The germline gives CDR1 MDHEN, CDR2 SYDVKM. The CDR3: CASSHGTGGGSYNSPLHF. CDR3 nucleotide sequence: TGTGCCAGCAGCCACGGGACAGGTGGAGGGTCTTATAATTCACCCCTCCACTTT.

CDR3 in amino acids: CASSLMREQETQYF. In DNA, the CDR3 is TGTGCCAGCAGCTTAATGCGGGAGCAAGAGACCCAGTACTTC. J is TRBJ2-5 and V is TRBV7-9; 7 bases line up with TRBD2. The junction had 2 bases not matched to a gene; V was cut back by 2 bases and J by 2 bases. CDR3 size: 14 residues. Per the germline V gene, CDR1 is SEHNR and CDR2 is FQNEAQ (reference sequence).

This clone appeared a few times. The V call is TRBV19, the J call TRBJ1-4; D gene ambiguous. The ends were cut back, 4 bases at V and 8 bases at J, with 14 bases in the middle. Germline loops: CDR1 LNHDA, CDR2 SQIVND (reference sequence). This CDR3 comprises 14 residues. CDR3 coding DNA: TGTGCCAGTAGTAACCCTGGGCCCTGGGAAAAACTGTTTTTT. Translated: CASSNPGPWEKLFF.

Comments on this clone: Other DNA sequences in the sample encode the same CDR3. The V call is TRBV5-4, the J call TRBJ1-6; D is unclear. Trimming took 0 bases from V and 6 from J, leaving 7 bases between them. The CDR3 is made up of 14 amino acids. From germline, CDR1 is SGHNT and CDR2 YYREEE (reference sequence). CDR3 sequence (DNA): TGTGCCAGCAGCTTGGAACGGGTTAATTCACCCCTCCACTTT. Its protein product is CASSLERVNSPLHF.

The chain has TRBV6-1 and TRBJ1-4; 9 bases are a match to TRBD1. The V segment lost 4 bases and the J segment 3 bases; nucleotides outside the gene matches: 0. The CDR3 covers 14 residues. Germline loops: CDR1 MNHNS, CDR2 SASEGT. CDR3 amino acids: CASSGDRANEKLFF. CDR3 sequence (DNA): TGTGCCAGCAGTGGGGACAGGGCTAATGAAAAACTGTTTTTT.

The chain couples TRBV9 to TRBJ2-1, with D possibly TRBD2 on 5 matching bases. The CDR3 totals 12 residues. Trimming shortened V by 2 bases and J by 5 bases, and 5 bases separated the two germline ends. Germline assignment: CDR1 SGDLS and CDR2 YYNGEE. The CDR3 DNA sequence: TGTGCCAGCAGCGTCGGGGACAATGAGCAGTTCTTC. Translation: CASSVGDNEQFF. The variable domain in full, completed from reference TRBV9 and TRBJ2-1, reads DSGVTQTPKHLITATGQRVTLRCSPRSGDLSVYWYQQSLDQGLQFLIQYYNGEERAKGNILERFSAQQFPDLHSELNLSSLELGDSALYFCASSVGDNEQFFGPGTRLTVL.

The chain combines TRBV7-9 with TRBJ1-1; 9 nucleotides match TRBD1. This CDR3 region has 16 residues. V lost 2 bases and J lost 8; bases outside the gene matches: 12. Germline CDR1 SEHNR, CDR2 FQNEAQ (reference sequence). The CDR3 coding sequence is TGTGCCAGCAGCTTAATAATTGGACAGGGGAGTGGAGAAGCTTTCTTT. Protein sequence: CASSLIIGQGSGEAFF.

This chain uses TRBV28 with TRBJ2-2, with D possibly matching TRBD1 (6 bases). Germline V gene data show CDR1 as MDHEN and CDR2 as SYDVKM. Trimming pared 7 bases from V and 4 bases from J, leaving 13 bases between. The CDR3 totals 14 residues. CDR3 DNA sequence: TGTGCCAGCACCCAGGGGAGAGGCACCGGGGAGCTGTTTTTT. Amino acids: CASTQGRGTGELFF.

This chain joins TRBV19 and TRBJ1-1; a possible D gene is TRBD1 (5 bases). This CDR3 contains 15 residues. Trimming took off 5 bases at V and 1 base at J, with 14 bases between the two ends. Germline CDR1 LNHDA, CDR2 SQIVND (reference sequence). CDR3 sequence (DNA): TGTGCCAGTAGTGTCCAAGGGGCGGCGAACACTGAAGCTTTCTTT. Translating it yields CASSVQGAANTEAFF.

The V gene is TRBV29-1, the J gene TRBJ2-1; D gene ambiguous. The CDR3 covers 11 residues. Germline V CDR1 and CDR2: SQVTM, ANQGSEA. Deletions cut 3 bases from V and 4 bases from J, with 4 bases between. The CDR3 nucleotides are TGCAGCGTTGAGTCTTACAATGAGCAGTTCTTC. Translating it yields CSVESYNEQFF.

This clone appeared a few times. The CDR3 spells CASRTGGGGNTEAFF. The CDR3 DNA is TGTGCCAGCAGGACAGGGGGCGGGGGGAACACTGAAGCTTTCTTT. This chain joins TRBV4-2 and TRBJ1-1, with 10 bases fitting TRBD1. The V and J ends lost 6 bases and 1 base, in that order; junction bases with no gene match: 5. In germline, CDR1 is LGHNA, CDR2 YNFKEQ. The CDR3 is 15 residues long.

This sequence joins TRBV30 and TRBJ1-5; weak D call: TRBD1 (5 bases). Germline loops: CDR1 GTSNPN, CDR2 SVGIG (reference sequence). The CDR3 consists of 14 residues. Trimming pared 7 bases from V and 0 bases from J, leaving 13 bases between. The CDR3 reads CASSGGTSNQPQHF. DNA of the CDR3: TGTGCCTCTTCCGGAGGGACTAGCAATCAGCCCCAGCATTTT.